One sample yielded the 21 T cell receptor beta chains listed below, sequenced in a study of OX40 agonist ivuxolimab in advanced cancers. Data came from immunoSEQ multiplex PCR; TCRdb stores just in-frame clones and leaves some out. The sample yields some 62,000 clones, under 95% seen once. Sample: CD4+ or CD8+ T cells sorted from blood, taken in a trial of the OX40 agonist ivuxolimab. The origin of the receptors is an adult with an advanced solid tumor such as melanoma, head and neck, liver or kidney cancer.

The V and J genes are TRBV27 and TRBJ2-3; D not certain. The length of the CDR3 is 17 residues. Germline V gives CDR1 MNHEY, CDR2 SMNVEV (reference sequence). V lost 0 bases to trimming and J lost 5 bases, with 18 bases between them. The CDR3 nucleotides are TGTGCCAGCAGTTTATCGATTTTGGGGTTGGATTTAGATACGCAGTATTTT. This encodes CASSLSILGLDLDTQYF.

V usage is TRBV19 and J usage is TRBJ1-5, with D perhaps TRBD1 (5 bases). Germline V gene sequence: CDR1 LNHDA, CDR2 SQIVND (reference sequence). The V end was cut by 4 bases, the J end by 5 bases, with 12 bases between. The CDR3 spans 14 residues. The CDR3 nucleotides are TGTGCCAGTAGTACCGCCAGGGTCGATCAGCCCCAGCATTTT. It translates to CASSTARVDQPQHF.

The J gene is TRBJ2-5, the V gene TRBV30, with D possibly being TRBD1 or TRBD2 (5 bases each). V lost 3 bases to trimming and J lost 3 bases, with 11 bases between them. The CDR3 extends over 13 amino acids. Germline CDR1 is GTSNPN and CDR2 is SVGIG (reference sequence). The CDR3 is CAWRRGEKETQYF. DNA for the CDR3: TGTGCCTGGAGGAGGGGAGAGAAAGAGACCCAGTACTTC.

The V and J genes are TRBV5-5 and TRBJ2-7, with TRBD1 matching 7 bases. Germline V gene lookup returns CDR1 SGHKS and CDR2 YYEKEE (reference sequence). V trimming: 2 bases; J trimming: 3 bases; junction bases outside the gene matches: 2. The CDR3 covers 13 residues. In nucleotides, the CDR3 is TGTGCCAGCAGCTTAGGACAGGTCTACGAGCAGTACTTC. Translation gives CASSLGQVYEQYF.

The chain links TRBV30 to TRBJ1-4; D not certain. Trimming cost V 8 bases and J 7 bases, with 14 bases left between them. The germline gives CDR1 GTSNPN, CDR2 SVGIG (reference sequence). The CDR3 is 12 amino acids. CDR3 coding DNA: TGTGCCGGTCGAATCTATGGTGAAAAACTGTTTTTT. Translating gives CAGRIYGEKLFF. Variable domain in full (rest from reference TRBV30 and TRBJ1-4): SQTIHQWPATLVQPVGSPLSLECTVEGTSNPNLYWYRQAAGRGLQLLFYSVGIGQISSEVPQNLSASRPQDRQFILSSKKLLLSDSGFYLCAGRIYGEKLFFGSGTQLSVL.

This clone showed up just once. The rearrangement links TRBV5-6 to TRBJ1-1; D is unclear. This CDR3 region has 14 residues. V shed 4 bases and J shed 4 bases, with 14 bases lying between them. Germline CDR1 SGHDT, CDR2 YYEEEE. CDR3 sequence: CASSHIIHGTEAFF. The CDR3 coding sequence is TGTGCCAGCAGCCATATTATTCACGGCACTGAAGCTTTCTTT.

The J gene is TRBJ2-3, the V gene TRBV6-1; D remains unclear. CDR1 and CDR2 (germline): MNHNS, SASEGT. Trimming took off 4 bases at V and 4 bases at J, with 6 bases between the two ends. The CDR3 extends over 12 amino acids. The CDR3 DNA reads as TGTGCCAGCAGTGTCATGGCAGATACGCAGTATTTT. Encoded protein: CASSVMADTQYF.

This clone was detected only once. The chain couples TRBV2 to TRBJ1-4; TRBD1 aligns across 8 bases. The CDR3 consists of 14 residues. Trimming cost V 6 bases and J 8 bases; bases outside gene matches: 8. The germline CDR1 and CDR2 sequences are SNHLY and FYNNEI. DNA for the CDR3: TGTGCCAGCAGAACGGACAGGGTTCTGGAAAAACTGTTTTTT. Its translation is CASRTDRVLEKLFF.

The CDR3 here is CASSAAGSSYEQYF. CDR3 nucleotide sequence: TGTGCCAGCAGCGCGGCGGGGTCCTCCTACGAGCAGTACTTC. This sequence joins TRBV6-5 and TRBJ2-7; D possibly corresponds to TRBD2 (6 bases). Germline V gene lookup returns CDR1 MNHEY and CDR2 SVGAGI. Trimming removed 6 bases from V and 0 bases from J, with 12 bases in between. CDR3 length: 14 residues.

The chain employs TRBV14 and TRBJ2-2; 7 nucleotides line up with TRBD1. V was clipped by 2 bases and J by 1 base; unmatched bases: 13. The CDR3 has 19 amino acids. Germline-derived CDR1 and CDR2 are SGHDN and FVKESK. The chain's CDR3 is CASSQYRGTARLNTGELFF. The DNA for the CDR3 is TGTGCCAGCAGCCAATACCGTGGGACAGCTAGACTGAACACCGGGGAGCTGTTTTTT. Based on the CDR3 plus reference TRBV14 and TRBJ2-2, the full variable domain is EAGVTQFPSHSVIEKGQTVTLRCDPISGHDNLYWYRRVMGKEIKFLLHFVKESKQDESGMPNNRFLAERTGGTYSTLKVQPAELEDSGVYFCASSQYRGTARLNTGELFFGEGSRLTVL.

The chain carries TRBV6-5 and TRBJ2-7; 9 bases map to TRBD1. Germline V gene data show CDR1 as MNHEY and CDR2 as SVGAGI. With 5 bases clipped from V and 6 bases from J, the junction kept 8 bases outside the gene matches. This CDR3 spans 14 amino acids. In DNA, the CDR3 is TGTGCCAGCAGTCCCGGGACAGGGCGCGCCGAGCAGTACTTC. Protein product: CASSPGTGRAEQYF.

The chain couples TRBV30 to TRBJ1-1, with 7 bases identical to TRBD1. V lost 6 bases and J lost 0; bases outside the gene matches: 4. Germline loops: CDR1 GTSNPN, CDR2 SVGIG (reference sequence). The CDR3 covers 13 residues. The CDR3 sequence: CACATGMNTEAFF. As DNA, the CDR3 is TGTGCCTGCGCGACAGGGATGAACACTGAAGCTTTCTTT.

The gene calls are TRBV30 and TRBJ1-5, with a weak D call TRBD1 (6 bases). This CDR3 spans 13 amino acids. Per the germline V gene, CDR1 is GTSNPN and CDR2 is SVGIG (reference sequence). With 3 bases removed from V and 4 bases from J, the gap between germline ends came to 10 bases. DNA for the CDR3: TGTGCCTGGAGAGAAGGGGGGAATCAGCCCCAGCATTTT. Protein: CAWREGGNQPQHF.

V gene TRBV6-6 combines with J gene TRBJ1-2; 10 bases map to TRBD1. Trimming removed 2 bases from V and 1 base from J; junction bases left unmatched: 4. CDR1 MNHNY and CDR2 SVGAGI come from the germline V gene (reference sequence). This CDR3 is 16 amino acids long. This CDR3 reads CASSYPGTGDNYGYTF. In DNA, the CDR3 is TGTGCCAGCAGTTACCCCGGGACAGGGGATAACTATGGCTACACCTTC.

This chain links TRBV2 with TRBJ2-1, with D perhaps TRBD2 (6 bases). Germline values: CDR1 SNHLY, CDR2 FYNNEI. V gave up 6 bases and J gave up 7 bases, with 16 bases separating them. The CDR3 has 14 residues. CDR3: CASRSYRRVNEQFF. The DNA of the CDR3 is TGTGCCAGCAGGTCTTACCGGAGGGTGAATGAGCAGTTCTTC.

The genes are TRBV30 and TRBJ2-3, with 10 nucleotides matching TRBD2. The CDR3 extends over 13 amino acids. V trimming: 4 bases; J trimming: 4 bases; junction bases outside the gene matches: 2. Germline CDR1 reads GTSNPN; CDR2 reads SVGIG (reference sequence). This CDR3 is CAWKRGGADTQYF. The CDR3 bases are TGTGCCTGGAAGCGGGGGGGTGCAGATACGCAGTATTTT.

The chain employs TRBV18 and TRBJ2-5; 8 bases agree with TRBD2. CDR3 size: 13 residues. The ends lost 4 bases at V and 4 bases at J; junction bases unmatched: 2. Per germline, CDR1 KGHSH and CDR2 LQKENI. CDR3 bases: TGTGCCAGCTCACAGCTAGCGGGAGAGACCCAGTACTTC. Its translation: CASSQLAGETQYF.

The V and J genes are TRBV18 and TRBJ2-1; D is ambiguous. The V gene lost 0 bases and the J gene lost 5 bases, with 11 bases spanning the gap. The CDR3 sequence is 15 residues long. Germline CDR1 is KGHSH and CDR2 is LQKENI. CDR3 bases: TGTGCCAGCTCACCACCAGGCCTACGGGACAATGAGCAGTTCTTC. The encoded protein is CASSPPGLRDNEQFF.

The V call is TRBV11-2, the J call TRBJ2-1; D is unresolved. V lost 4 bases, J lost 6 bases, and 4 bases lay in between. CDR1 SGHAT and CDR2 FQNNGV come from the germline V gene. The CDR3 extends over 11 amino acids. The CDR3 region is CASSSTNEQFF. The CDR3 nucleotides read TGTGCCAGCAGCTCGACCAATGAGCAGTTCTTC.

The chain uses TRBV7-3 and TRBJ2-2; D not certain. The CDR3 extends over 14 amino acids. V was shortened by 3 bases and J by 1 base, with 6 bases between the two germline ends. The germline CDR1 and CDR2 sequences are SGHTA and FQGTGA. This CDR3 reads CASSFGENTGELFF. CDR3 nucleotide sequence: TGTGCCAGCAGCTTTGGAGAGAACACCGGGGAGCTGTTTTTT. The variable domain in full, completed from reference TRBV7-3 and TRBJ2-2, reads GAGVSQTPSNKVTEKGKYVELRCDPISGHTALYWYRQSLGQGPEFLIYFQGTGAADDSGLPNDRFFAVRPEGSVSTLKIQRTERGDSAVYLCASSFGENTGELFFGEGSRLTVL.

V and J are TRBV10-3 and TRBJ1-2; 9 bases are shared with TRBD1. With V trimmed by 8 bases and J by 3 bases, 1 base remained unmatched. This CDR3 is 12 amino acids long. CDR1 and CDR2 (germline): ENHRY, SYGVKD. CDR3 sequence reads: CAIRQGDYGYTF. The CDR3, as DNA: TGTGCCATCCGACAGGGGGACTATGGCTACACCTTC.